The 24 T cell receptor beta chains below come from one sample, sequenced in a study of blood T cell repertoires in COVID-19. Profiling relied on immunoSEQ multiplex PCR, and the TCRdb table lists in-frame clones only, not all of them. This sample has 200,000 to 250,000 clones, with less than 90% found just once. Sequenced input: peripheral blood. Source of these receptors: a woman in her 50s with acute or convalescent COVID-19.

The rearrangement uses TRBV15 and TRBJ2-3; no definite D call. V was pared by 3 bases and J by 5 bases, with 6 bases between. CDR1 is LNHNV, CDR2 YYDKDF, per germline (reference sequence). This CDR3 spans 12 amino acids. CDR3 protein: CATSSTLDTQYF. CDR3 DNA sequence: TGTGCCACCAGCAGCACTCTAGATACGCAGTATTTT.

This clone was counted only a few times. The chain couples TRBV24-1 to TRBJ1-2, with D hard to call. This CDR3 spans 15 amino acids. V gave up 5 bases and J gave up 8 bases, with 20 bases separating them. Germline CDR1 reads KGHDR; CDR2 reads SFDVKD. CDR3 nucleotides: TGTGCCACCAGTGGAACCTCAGGCCCCGGTTGGGGCTACACCTTC. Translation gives CATSGTSGPGWGYTF.

The CDR3: CASSSRIRTEYNEQFF. DNA of the CDR3: TGTGCCAGCAGCTCCAGAATTCGGACAGAATACAATGAGCAGTTCTTC. The chain uses TRBV11-2 and TRBJ2-1; D perhaps matches TRBD1 (6 bases). The CDR3 has 16 residues. Trimming shortened V by 4 bases and J by 4 bases, and 17 bases separated the two germline ends. Germline CDR1 is SGHAT and CDR2 is FQNNGV.

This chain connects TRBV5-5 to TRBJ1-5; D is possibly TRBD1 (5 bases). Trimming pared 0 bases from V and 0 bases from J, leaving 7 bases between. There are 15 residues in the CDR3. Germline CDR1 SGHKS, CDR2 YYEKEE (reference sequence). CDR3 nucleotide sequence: TGTGCCAGCAGCTTGGAGGGGTATAGCAATCAGCCCCAGCATTTT. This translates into CASSLEGYSNQPQHF.

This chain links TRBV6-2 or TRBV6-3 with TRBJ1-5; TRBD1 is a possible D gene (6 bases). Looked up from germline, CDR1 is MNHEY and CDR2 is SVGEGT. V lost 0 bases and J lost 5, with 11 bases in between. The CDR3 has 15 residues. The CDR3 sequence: CASSYSDRLDQPQHF. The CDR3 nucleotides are TGTGCCAGCAGTTACTCCGACAGGCTAGATCAGCCCCAGCATTTT.

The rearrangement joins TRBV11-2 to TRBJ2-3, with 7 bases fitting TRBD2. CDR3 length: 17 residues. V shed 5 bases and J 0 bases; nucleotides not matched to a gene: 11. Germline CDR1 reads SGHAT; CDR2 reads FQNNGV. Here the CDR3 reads CASSKGLRRTSTDTQYF. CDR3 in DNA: TGTGCCAGCAGCAAGGGACTACGACGAACTAGCACAGATACGCAGTATTTT.

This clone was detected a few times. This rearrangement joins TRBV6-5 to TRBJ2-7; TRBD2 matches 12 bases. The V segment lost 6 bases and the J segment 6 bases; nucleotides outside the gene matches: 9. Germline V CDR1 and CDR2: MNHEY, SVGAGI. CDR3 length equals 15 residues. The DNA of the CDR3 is TGTGCCAGCAGCCTCAGACTAGCGGGGGCCCTCGAGCAGTACTTC. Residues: CASSLRLAGALEQYF.

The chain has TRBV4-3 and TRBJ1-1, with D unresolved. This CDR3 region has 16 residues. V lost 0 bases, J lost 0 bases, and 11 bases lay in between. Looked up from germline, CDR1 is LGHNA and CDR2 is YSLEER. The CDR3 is CASSQDFRGLNTEAFF. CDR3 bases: TGCGCCAGCAGCCAAGATTTCAGAGGCCTGAACACTGAAGCTTTCTTT.

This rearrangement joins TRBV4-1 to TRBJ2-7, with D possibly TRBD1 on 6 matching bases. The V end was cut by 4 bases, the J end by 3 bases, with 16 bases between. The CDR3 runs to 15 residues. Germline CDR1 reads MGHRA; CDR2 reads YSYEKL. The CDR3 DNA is TGCGCCAGCAGCCTCCACTCAGGGGCCCTCTACGAGCAGTACTTC. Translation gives CASSLHSGALYEQYF.

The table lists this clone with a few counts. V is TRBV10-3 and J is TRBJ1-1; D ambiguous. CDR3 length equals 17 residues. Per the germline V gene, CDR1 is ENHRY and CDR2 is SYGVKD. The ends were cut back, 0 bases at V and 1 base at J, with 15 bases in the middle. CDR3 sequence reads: CAISESQAGTGNTEAFF. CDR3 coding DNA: TGTGCCATCAGTGAGTCTCAGGCCGGAACTGGGAACACTGAAGCTTTCTTT.

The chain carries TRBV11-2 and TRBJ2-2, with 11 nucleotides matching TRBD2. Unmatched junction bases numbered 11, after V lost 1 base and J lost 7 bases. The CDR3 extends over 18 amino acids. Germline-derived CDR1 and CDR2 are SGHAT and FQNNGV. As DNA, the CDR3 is TGTGCCAGCAGCTTAGTGGTTACTAGCGGGGGAAGACGCGGGGAGCTGTTTTTT. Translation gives CASSLVVTSGGRRGELFF.

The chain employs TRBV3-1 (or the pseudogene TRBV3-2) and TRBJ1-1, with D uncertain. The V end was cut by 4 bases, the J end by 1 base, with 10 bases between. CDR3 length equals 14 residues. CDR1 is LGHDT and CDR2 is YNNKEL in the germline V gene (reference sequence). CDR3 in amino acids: CASSLNQRNTEAFF. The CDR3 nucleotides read TGTGCCAGCAGCCTCAACCAGCGGAACACTGAAGCTTTCTTT.

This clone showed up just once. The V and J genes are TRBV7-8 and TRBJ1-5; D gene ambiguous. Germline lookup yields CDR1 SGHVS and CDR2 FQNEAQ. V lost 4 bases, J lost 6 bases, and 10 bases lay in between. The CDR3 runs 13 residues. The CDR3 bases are TGTGCCAGCAGCTCAGGAATGGGTCAGCCCCAGCATTTT. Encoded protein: CASSSGMGQPQHF.

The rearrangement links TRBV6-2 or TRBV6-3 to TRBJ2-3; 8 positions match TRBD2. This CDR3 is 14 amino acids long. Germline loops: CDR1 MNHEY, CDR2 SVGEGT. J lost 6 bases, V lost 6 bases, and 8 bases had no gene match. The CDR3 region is CASSSGGFRDTQYF. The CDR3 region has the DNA TGTGCCAGCAGCAGCGGGGGCTTTAGGGATACGCAGTATTTT.

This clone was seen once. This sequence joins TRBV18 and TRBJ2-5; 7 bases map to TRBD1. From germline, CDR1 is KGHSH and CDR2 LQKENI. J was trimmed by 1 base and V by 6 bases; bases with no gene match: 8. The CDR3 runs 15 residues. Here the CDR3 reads CASSERTGGQETQYF. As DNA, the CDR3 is TGTGCCAGCTCGGAGAGGACAGGCGGCCAAGAGACCCAGTACTTC.

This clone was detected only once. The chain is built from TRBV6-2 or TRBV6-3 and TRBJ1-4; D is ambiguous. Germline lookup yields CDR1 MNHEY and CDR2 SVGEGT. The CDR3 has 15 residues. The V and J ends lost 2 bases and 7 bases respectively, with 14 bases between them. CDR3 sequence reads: CASSYHPWEVEKLFF. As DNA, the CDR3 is TGTGCCAGCAGTTACCACCCCTGGGAGGTTGAAAAACTGTTTTTT.

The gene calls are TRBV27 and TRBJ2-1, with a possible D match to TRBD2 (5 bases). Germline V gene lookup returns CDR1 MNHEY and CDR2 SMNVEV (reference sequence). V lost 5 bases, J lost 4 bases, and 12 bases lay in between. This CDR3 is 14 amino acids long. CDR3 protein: CASSPSNHYNEQFF. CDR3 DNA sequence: TGTGCCAGCAGTCCTAGCAACCATTACAATGAGCAGTTCTTC.

The CDR3 reads CASSMRTGGTEAFF. The CDR3 DNA follows: TGTGCCAGTAGTATGAGGACAGGAGGGACTGAAGCTTTCTTT. V usage is TRBV19 and J usage is TRBJ1-1; 7 bases are a match to TRBD1. V was clipped by 3 bases and J by 5 bases; unmatched bases: 6. CDR1 LNHDA and CDR2 SQIVND come from the germline V gene (reference sequence). This CDR3 has 14 amino acids.

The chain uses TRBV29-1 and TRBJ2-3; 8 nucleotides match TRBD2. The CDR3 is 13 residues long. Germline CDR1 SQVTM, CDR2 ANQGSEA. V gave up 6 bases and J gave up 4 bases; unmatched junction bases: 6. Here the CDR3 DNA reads TGCAGCGTCCTTAGCGGGAAATCAGATACGCAGTATTTT. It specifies CSVLSGKSDTQYF.

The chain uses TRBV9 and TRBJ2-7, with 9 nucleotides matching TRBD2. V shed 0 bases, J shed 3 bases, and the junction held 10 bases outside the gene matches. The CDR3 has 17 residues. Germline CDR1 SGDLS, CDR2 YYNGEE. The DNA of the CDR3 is TGTGCCAGCAGCGTAGGTGCTAGCGGGACTCTTTTCTACGAGCAGTACTTC. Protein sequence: CASSVGASGTLFYEQYF.

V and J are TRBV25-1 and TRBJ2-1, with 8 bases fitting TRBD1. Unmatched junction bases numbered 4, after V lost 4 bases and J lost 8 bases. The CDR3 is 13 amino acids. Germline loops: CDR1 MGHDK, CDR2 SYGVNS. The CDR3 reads CASSGTGHDEQFF. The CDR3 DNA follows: TGTGCCAGCAGTGGGACAGGGCACGATGAGCAGTTCTTC.

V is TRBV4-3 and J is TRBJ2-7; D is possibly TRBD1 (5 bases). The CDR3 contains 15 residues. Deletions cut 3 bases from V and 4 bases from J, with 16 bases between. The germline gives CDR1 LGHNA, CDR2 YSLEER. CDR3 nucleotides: TGCGCCAGCAGCCAGGATCCGACAGTGGGATACGAGCAGTACTTC. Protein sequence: CASSQDPTVGYEQYF.

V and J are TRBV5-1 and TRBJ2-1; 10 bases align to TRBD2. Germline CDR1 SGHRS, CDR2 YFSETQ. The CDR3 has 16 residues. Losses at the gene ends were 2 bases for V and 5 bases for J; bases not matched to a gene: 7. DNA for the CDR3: TGCGCCAGCAGCTTAGCGGGGGGGATAACAAACAATGAGCAGTTCTTC. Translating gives CASSLAGGITNNEQFF.

Here the CDR3 DNA reads TGTGCCAGCAGGAGATCTGCCGATACGCAGTATTTT. The encoded protein is CASRRSADTQYF. The chain couples TRBV27 to TRBJ2-3; D not certain. The V end lost 6 bases, the J end lost 6 bases, and 10 bases lay between the germline ends. The V gene's germline CDR1 is MNHEY and CDR2 SMNVEV (reference sequence). This CDR3 is 12 amino acids long.